The 20 T cell receptor beta chains given below trace back to one sample, sequenced in a study of shared clonotypes between healthy human individuals. Repertoires were generated with immunoSEQ multiplex PCR, while TCRdb's copy carries only in-frame clones and drops some. The table shows about half a million clones, with almost 80% occurring only once. Sequencing was performed on PBMCs. The receptors derive from a woman aged 35 to 49 in good health. Some clones in this sample may be carry-over from other donors' samples.

The genes are TRBV7-3 and TRBJ2-1; 7 nucleotides align to TRBD1. Germline values: CDR1 SGHTA, CDR2 FQGTGA. Trimming at V came to 3 bases and at J to 6 bases, leaving 8 bases not matched to a gene. The CDR3 is made up of 15 amino acids. The CDR3 sequence: CASSLGQSATNEQFF. For the CDR3, the DNA is TGTGCCAGCAGCTTGGGACAGAGCGCTACCAATGAGCAGTTCTTC.

The V call is TRBV27, the J call TRBJ1-5; possible D gene TRBD1, 6 bases. Trimming stripped 7 bases from V and 4 bases from J, with 14 bases between. The germline gives CDR1 MNHEY, CDR2 SMNVEV (reference sequence). This CDR3 has 14 amino acids. CDR3 region: CASKTGLSNQPQHF. In DNA form, the CDR3 reads TGTGCCAGCAAAACAGGGCTGAGTAATCAGCCCCAGCATTTT.

V usage is TRBV19 and J usage is TRBJ2-3; 7 bases align to TRBD2. The germline V gene has CDR1 LNHDA and CDR2 SQIVND (reference sequence). The CDR3 sequence is 14 residues long. The junction had 8 bases not matched to a gene; V was cut back by 11 bases and J by 0 bases. The chain's CDR3 is CAVRASGSTDTQYF. The CDR3 DNA sequence: TGTGCCGTAAGGGCTAGCGGCAGCACAGATACGCAGTATTTT. Full variable domain (remainder filled in from reference TRBV19 and TRBJ2-3): DGGITQSPKYLFRKEGQNVTLSCEQNLNHDAMYWYRQDPGQGLRLIYYSQIVNDFQKGDIAEGYSVSREKKESFPLTVTSAQKNPTAFYLCAVRASGSTDTQYFGPGTRLTVL.

V usage is TRBV28 and J usage is TRBJ2-7; 8 positions match TRBD1. This CDR3 comprises 13 residues. Germline V CDR1 and CDR2: MDHEN, SYDVKM. Trimming removed 6 bases from V and 6 bases from J; junction bases left unmatched: 7. CDR3 DNA: TGTGCCAGCAGGTCTCAGGGGGCGAGCGAGCAGTACTTC. It specifies CASRSQGASEQYF.

CDR3 protein: CASSSGTGAGYTF. Written as DNA, the CDR3 is TGTGCCAGCAGCTCCGGGACAGGGGCTGGCTACACCTTC. This chain joins TRBV7-3 and TRBJ1-2, with 10 positions matching TRBD1. Trimming cost V 4 bases and J 7 bases; bases outside gene matches: 3. This CDR3 region has 13 residues. Germline assignment: CDR1 SGHTA and CDR2 FQGTGA.

This chain links TRBV5-1 with TRBJ2-2, with a weak D call TRBD1 (6 bases). The CDR3 spans 14 residues. Germline assignment: CDR1 SGHRS and CDR2 YFSETQ. Trimming shortened V by 5 bases and J by 0 bases, and 8 bases separated the two germline ends. CDR3 DNA: TGCGCCAGCAGGGACAGACCGAACACCGGGGAGCTGTTTTTT. This codes for CASRDRPNTGELFF.

For this clone: This may arise from a read error, as a much more abundant clone is one base away. The sample contains more than one DNA sequence encoding this CDR3. This chain joins TRBV27 and TRBJ2-7; 9 positions agree with TRBD2. CDR3 length equals 14 residues. Unmatched junction bases numbered 7, after V lost 5 bases and J lost 5 bases. CDR1 and CDR2 (germline): MNHEY, SMNVEV (reference sequence). The CDR3 sequence: CASSEAGGPHEQYF. The CDR3 DNA reads as TGTGCCAGCAGTGAGGCGGGAGGGCCTCACGAGCAGTACTTC.

Remarks on this clone: At the DNA level, this CDR3 is encoded by other sequences in the same sample as well. This chain links TRBV29-1 with TRBJ2-3; a weak D match, TRBD1 (5 bases). This CDR3 is 12 amino acids long. V lost 4 bases to trimming and J lost 4 bases, with 9 bases between them. Germline values: CDR1 SQVTM, CDR2 ANQGSEA. Here the CDR3 DNA reads TGCAGCGTTGTATTAGGGGCAGATACGCAGTATTTT. Amino acids: CSVVLGADTQYF.

This clone was observed once. This chain joins TRBV19 and TRBJ1-6, with no clear D. The CDR3 is 13 residues long. The germline V and J ends were trimmed by 5 bases and 3 bases, with 5 bases remaining between them. Germline V gene lookup returns CDR1 LNHDA and CDR2 SQIVND (reference sequence). The CDR3 sequence: CASSANYNSPLHF. As DNA, the CDR3 is TGTGCCAGTAGTGCGAACTATAATTCACCCCTCCACTTT.

This clone was seen only once. The V call is TRBV29-1, the J call TRBJ2-5; 7 nucleotides line up with TRBD2. The CDR3 extends over 14 amino acids. Per the germline V gene, CDR1 is SQVTM and CDR2 is ANQGSEA. V lost 7 bases, J lost 2 bases, and 10 bases stayed unmatched. CDR3 sequence: CSARGGDVQETQYF. The CDR3 DNA is TGCAGCGCGAGGGGAGGGGACGTTCAAGAGACCCAGTACTTC.

This clone has just one count. The chain uses TRBV21-1 and TRBJ2-5. TRBV21-1 is flagged as a pseudogene. The length of the CDR3 is 15 residues. The CDR3 DNA follows: TGTGCCAGCAGTATCAAAGACTGGGAAGGGGAGACCCAGTACTTC. Amino acids: CASSIKDWEGETQYF.

The chain is built from TRBV27 and TRBJ2-4; D may be TRBD1 or TRBD2 (5 bases each). CDR3 length: 14 residues. The V gene lost 0 bases and the J gene lost 6 bases, with 9 bases spanning the gap. The germline V gene has CDR1 MNHEY and CDR2 SMNVEV (reference sequence). The CDR3 nucleotides are TGTGCCAGCAGTTTATCGGGGGATAGAAACATTCAGTACTTC. This codes for CASSLSGDRNIQYF.

This rearrangement joins TRBV25-1 to TRBJ2-1; perhaps TRBD2 as D (6 bases). The V gene's germline CDR1 is MGHDK and CDR2 SYGVNS. Trimming took off 0 bases at V and 7 bases at J, with 13 bases between the two ends. The CDR3 extends over 15 amino acids. CDR3 residues: CASSEYRDSPNEQFF. The CDR3 nucleotides are TGTGCCAGCAGTGAATACCGGGACTCTCCAAATGAGCAGTTCTTC. Looking up the rest from reference TRBV25-1 and TRBJ2-1 gives the full variable domain: EADIYQTPRYLVIGTGKKITLECSQTMGHDKMYWYQQDPGMELHLIHYSYGVNSTEKGDLSSESTVSRIRTEHFPLTLESARPSHTSQYLCASSEYRDSPNEQFFGPGTRLTVL.

The chain joins TRBV4-1 to TRBJ1-5; unclear D gene. Per the germline V gene, CDR1 is MGHRA and CDR2 is YSYEKL. Deletions cut 2 bases from V and 5 bases from J, with 16 bases between. This CDR3 spans 16 amino acids. In nucleotides, the CDR3 is TGCGCCAGCAGCCAAAGAGGAGTGCCGATGTATCAGCCCCAGCATTTT. It codes for CASSQRGVPMYQPQHF.

This chain connects TRBV5-4 to TRBJ2-2, with 9 bases that match TRBD1. Germline V gives CDR1 SGHNT, CDR2 YYREEE (reference sequence). The CDR3 runs to 16 residues. J gave up 1 base and V 4 bases, and 5 bases lay outside the gene matches. CDR3 protein: CASSRSGQGNTGELFF. The CDR3 DNA sequence: TGTGCCAGCAGCCGCTCGGGACAGGGGAACACCGGGGAGCTGTTTTTT.

The chain combines TRBV7-6 with TRBJ1-3, with D unclear. V dropped 0 bases and J dropped 6 bases, with 6 bases sitting between them. Germline assignment: CDR1 SGHVS and CDR2 FNYEAQ. CDR3 length: 13 amino acids. CDR3 loop: CASSLAPTNTIYF. The CDR3, as DNA: TGTGCCAGCAGCTTAGCTCCAACAAACACCATATATTTT.

The genes are TRBV28 and TRBJ1-2; unclear D gene. Trimming removed 2 bases at V and 6 bases at J, with 7 bases between. CDR1 is MDHEN, CDR2 SYDVKM, per germline. The CDR3 spans 12 residues. The CDR3: CASSLGWDGYTF. In nucleotides, the CDR3 is TGTGCCAGCAGTTTAGGTTGGGATGGCTACACCTTC.

This clone has just a few counts. This rearrangement joins TRBV30 to TRBJ1-1; 7 bases agree with TRBD1. Germline V gene data show CDR1 as GTSNPN and CDR2 as SVGIG (reference sequence). V shed 4 bases, J shed 1 base, and the junction held 3 bases outside the gene matches. The CDR3 covers 13 residues. Here the CDR3 DNA reads TGTGCCTGGACTCACAGGGGGAACACTGAAGCTTTCTTT. Residues: CAWTHRGNTEAFF.

This chain joins TRBV5-4 and TRBJ2-1; 11 bases align to TRBD2. The CDR3 contains 18 residues. Looked up from germline, CDR1 is SGHNT and CDR2 is YYREEE (reference sequence). V trimming: 4 bases; J trimming: 0 bases; junction bases outside the gene matches: 9. CDR3 in amino acids: CASSRGLAESSSYNEQFF. The CDR3 coding sequence is TGTGCCAGCAGCAGGGGACTAGCGGAGAGCAGCTCCTACAATGAGCAGTTCTTC.

This clone was seen a few times. The rearrangement links TRBV5-4 to TRBJ2-2, with D uncertain. The germline gives CDR1 SGHNT, CDR2 YYREEE (reference sequence). The CDR3 sequence is 13 residues long. Trimming stripped 9 bases from V and 1 base from J, with 10 bases between. The CDR3 sequence is CATARGNTGELFF. In DNA, the CDR3 is TGTGCCACCGCAAGAGGGAACACCGGGGAGCTGTTTTTT.